This is a list of T cell receptor beta chains from one sample in a study of blood T cell repertoires in COVID-19. The table came from immunoSEQ multiplex PCR; TCRdb's copy has only in-frame clones and leaves some out. This table has under 200,000 clones, about 88% appearing once. The sequenced material came from peripheral blood. These receptor sequences come from a man aged 55-75 years with COVID-19, enrolled during active disease. Both conserved end residues are part of each CDR3.

V gene	CDR3 protein
TRBV2	CAGGGGDGYTF
TRBV5-6	CASSLAGQAGGYTF
TRBV10-3	CAISRQASSYEQYF
TRBV19	CASRGQGDNQPQHF
TRBV6-5	CASSPTFGGGTEAFF
TRBV6-2/TRBV6-3	CASSYTRNRQGIYEQYF
TRBV6-6	CASSYVQQGGTEAFF
TRBV7-2	CASSLVGIASGNTIYF
TRBV6-6	CASSTDRGRDGYTF
TRBV7-2	CASSPAYDKETQYF
TRBV7-2	CASSRTPRGDLDTQYF
TRBV19	CAKKPEPSSYNSPLHF
TRBV2	CASTRTGGSSPLHF
TRBV7-3	CASSLGLAGVADTQYF
TRBV19	CASSPATGGGNTIYF
TRBV5-1	CASSLAGLSGYTF
TRBV7-3	CASSSGQSYNSPLHF
TRBV6-1	CASSEGWGANEKLFF
TRBV29-1	CSVVLLGHGFSSYEQYF
TRBV7-2	CASSPDSNFQETQYF
TRBV7-2	CASSLARQEFYGYTF
TRBV29-1	CSVLTGGSNTEAFF
TRBV6-4	CASSAGQGTGGYTF
TRBV10-3	CAISGQGMGYGYTF
TRBV10-2	CASSETDNYNSPLHF
TRBV7-6	CASSFGQGYGYTF
TRBV4-3	CASSQDFGDRTYF
TRBV11-3	CASSLGTGTEAFF
TRBV18	CASSPDLGAVQPQHF
TRBV5-1	CASSIGQGAGYGYTF
TRBV7-9	CASSSGVENSPLHF
TRBV19	CASSMFSEAFF
TRBV28	CASRRPDRGIGQPQHF
TRBV19	CASSSQGSSYNSPLHF
TRBV15	CATSRDPGSSYNSPLHF
TRBV5-6	CASSFFVAYNEQFF
TRBV5-1	CASSLVAGGFPDTQYF
TRBV27	CASSPDRGIENTEAFF
TRBV19	CASSIRTGGTNEKLFF
TRBV9	CASSASTSGGQETQYF
TRBV28	CASSPFGTGVSYEQYF
TRBV9	CASSVGAGAGNTEAFF
TRBV19	CASSIVGGPGEQYF
TRBV19	CASTQDRVSPLHF
TRBV7-9	CASSLATGNSPLHF
TRBV7-7	CASSLGRGLETQYF
TRBV12-3/TRBV12-4	CASRVANTEAFF
TRBV2	CASGDRGLLTDTQYF
TRBV7-9	CASSPDRMNTEAFF
TRBV19	CASSIPGDSNQPQHF
TRBV11-2	CASSDNRGLSTDTQYF
TRBV4-1	CASSQDRGKDYGYTF
TRBV7-2	CASSLQEYYGYTF
TRBV21-1	CASRIRTGSNGYTF
TRBV7-8	CASSRDSSAGSPLHF
TRBV11-2	CASSRNPQGHSTGETQYF